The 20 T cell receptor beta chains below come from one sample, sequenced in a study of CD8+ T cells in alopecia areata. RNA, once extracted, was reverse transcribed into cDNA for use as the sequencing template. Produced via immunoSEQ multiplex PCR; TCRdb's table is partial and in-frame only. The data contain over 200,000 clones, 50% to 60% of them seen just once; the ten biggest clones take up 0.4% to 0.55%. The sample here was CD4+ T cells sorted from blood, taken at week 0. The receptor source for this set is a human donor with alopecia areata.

The CDR3 coding sequence is TGCAGCGTTGACGGGGGAGGCAGCGGAGATACGCAGTATTTT. It encodes CSVDGGGSGDTQYF. This sequence joins TRBV29-1 and TRBJ2-3, with a tentative D call TRBD2 (6 bases). The V and J ends lost 3 bases and 5 bases respectively, with 15 bases between them. This CDR3 has 14 residues. Germline CDR1 SQVTM, CDR2 ANQGSEA.

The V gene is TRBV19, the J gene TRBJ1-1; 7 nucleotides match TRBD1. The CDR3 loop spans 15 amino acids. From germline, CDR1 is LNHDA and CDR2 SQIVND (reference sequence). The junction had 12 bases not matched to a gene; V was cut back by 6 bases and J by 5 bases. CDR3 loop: CASRSPGQSSTEAFF. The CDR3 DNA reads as TGTGCCAGTAGATCCCCGGGACAGAGTTCGACTGAAGCTTTCTTT.

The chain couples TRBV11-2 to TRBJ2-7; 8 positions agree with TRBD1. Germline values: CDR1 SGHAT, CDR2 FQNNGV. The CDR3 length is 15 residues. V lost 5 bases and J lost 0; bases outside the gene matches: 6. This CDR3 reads CASSQGAGGSYEQYF. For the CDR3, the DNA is TGTGCCAGCAGCCAGGGGGCAGGGGGCTCCTACGAGCAGTACTTC.

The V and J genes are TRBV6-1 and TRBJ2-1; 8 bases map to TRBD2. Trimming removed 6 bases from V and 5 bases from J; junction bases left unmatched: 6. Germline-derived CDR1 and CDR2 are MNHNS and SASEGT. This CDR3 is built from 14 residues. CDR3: CASSELAGHNEQFF. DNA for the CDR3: TGTGCCAGCAGCGAGCTAGCGGGCCACAATGAGCAGTTCTTC.

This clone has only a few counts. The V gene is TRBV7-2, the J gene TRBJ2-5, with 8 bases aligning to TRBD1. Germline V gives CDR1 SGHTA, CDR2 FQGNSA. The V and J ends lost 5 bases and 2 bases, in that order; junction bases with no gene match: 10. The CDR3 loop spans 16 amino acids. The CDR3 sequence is CASSPRTGRIQETQYF. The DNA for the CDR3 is TGTGCCAGCAGCCCGCGGACAGGGAGAATTCAAGAGACCCAGTACTTC.

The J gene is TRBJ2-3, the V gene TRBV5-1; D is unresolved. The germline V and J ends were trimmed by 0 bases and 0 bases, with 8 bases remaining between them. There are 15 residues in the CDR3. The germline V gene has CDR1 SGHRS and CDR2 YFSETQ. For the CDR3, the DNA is TGCGCCAGCAGCTTGGACGGTTATAGCACAGATACGCAGTATTTT. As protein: CASSLDGYSTDTQYF. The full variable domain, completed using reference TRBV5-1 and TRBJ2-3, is KAGVTQTPRYLIKTRGQQVTLSCSPISGHRSVSWYQQTPGQGLQFLFEYFSETQRNKGNFPGRFSGRQFSNSRSEMNVSTLELGDSALYLCASSLDGYSTDTQYFGPGTRLTVL.

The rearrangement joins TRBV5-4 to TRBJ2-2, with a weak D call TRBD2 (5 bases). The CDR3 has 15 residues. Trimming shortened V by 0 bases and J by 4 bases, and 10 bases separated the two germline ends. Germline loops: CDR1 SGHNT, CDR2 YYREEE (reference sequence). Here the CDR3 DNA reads TGTGCCAGCAGCTTGGACGGGATTTTCACCGGGGAGCTGTTTTTT. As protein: CASSLDGIFTGELFF.

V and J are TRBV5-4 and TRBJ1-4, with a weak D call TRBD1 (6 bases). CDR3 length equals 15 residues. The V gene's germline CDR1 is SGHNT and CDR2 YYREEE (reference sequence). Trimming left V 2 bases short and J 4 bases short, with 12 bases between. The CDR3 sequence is CASSFRTAINEKLFF. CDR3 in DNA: TGTGCCAGCAGCTTCAGGACAGCGATTAATGAAAAACTGTTTTTT.

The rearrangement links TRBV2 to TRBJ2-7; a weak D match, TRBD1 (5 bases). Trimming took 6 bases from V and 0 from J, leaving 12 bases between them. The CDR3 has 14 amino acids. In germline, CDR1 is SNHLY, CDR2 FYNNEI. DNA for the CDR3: TGTGCCAGCAGCCCGACGGACACCTCCTACGAGCAGTACTTC. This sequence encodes CASSPTDTSYEQYF.

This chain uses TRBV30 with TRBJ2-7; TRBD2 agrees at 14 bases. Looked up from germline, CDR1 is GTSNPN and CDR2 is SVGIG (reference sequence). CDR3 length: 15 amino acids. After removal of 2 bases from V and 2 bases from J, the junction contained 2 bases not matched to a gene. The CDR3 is CAWSMGLAGAYEQYF. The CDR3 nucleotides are TGTGCCTGGAGTATGGGACTAGCGGGGGCCTACGAGCAGTACTTC.

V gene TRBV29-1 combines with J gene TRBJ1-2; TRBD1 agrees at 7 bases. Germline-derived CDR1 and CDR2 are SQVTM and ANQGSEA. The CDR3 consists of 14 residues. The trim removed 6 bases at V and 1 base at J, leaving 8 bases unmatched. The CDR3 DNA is TGCAGCGTGAAACAGGGGAAGGATAACTATGGCTACACCTTC. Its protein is CSVKQGKDNYGYTF.

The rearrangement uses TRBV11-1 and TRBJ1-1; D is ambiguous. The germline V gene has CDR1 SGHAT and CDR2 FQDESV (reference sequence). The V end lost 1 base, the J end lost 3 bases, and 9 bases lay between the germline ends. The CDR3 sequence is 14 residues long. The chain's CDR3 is CASSLVNKDTEAFF. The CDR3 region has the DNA TGTGCCAGCAGCTTAGTTAACAAGGACACTGAAGCTTTCTTT.

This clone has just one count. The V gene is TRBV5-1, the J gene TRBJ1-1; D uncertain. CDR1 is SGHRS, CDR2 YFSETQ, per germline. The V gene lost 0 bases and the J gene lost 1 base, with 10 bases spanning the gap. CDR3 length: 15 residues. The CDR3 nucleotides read TGCGCCAGCAGCTTGGCCGTGGGAACGAACACTGAAGCTTTCTTT. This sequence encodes CASSLAVGTNTEAFF. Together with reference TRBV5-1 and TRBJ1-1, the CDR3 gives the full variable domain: KAGVTQTPRYLIKTRGQQVTLSCSPISGHRSVSWYQQTPGQGLQFLFEYFSETQRNKGNFPGRFSGRQFSNSRSEMNVSTLELGDSALYLCASSLAVGTNTEAFFGQGTRLTVV.

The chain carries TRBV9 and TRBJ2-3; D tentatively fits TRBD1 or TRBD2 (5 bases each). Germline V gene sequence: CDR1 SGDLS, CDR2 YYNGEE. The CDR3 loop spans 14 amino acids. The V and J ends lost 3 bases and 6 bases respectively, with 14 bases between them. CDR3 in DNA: TGTGCCAGCAGCGGCCGGGACCAGCGTGATACGCAGTATTTT. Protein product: CASSGRDQRDTQYF.

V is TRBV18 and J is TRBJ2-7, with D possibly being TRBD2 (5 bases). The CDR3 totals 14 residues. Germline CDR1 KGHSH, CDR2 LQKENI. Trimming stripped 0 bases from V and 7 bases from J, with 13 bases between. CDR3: CASSPPAEVGEQYF. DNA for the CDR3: TGTGCCAGCTCACCACCGGCGGAGGTAGGTGAGCAGTACTTC.

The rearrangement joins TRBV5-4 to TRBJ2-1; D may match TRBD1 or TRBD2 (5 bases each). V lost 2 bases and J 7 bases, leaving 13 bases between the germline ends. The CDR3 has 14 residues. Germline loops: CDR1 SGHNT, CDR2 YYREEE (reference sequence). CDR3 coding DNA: TGTGCCAGCAGCTTAGAGGGGAGTCGGAATGAGCAGTTCTTC. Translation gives CASSLEGSRNEQFF.

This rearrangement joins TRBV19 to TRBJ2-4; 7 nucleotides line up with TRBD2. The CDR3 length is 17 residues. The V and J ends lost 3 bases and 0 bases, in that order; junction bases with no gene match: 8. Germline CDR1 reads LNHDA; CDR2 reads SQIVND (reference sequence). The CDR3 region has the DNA TGTGCCAGTAGTATCTCGAGCGGGGCGCTAGCCAAAAACATTCAGTACTTC. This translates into CASSISSGALAKNIQYF.

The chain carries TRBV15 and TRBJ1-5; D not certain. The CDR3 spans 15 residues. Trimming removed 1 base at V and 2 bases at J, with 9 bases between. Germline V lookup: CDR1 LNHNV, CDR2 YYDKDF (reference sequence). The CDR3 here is CATSRVNSGNQPQHF. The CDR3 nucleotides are TGTGCCACCAGCAGAGTGAACAGTGGCAATCAGCCCCAGCATTTT.

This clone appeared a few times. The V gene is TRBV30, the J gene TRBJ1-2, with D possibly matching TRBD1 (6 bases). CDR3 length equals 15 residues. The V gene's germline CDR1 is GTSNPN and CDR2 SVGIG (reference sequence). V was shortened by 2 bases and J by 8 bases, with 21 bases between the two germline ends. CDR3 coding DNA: TGTGCCTGGAGTAGAAAGGGGGGCCGCCTCGGAGGCTACACCTTC. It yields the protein CAWSRKGGRLGGYTF. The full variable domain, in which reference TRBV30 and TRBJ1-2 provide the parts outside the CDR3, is SQTIHQWPATLVQPVGSPLSLECTVEGTSNPNLYWYRQAAGRGLQLLFYSVGIGQISSEVPQNLSASRPQDRQFILSSKKLLLSDSGFYLCAWSRKGGRLGGYTFGSGTRLTVV.

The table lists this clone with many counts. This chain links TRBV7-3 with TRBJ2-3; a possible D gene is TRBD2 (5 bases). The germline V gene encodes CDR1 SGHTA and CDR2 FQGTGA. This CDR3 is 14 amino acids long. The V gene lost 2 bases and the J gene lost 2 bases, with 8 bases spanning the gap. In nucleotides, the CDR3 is TGTGCCAGCAGCTTATCAGCGGTCACAGATACGCAGTATTTT. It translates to CASSLSAVTDTQYF.